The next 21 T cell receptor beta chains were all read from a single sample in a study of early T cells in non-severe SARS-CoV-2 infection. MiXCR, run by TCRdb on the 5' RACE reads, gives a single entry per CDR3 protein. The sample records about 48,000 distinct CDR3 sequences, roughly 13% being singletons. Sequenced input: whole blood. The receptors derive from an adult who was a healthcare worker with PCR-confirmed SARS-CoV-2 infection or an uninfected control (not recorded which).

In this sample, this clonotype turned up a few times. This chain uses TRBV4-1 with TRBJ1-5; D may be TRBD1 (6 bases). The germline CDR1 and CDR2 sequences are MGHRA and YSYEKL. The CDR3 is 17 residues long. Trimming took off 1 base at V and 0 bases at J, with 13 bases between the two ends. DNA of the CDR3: TGCGCCAGCAGCCAAGGTTTGGGGGGGCGTAGCAATCAGCCCCAGCATTTT. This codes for CASSQGLGGRSNQPQHF.

CDR3 region: CASSFSSGGGGNTEAFF. DNA for the CDR3: TGTGCCAGCAGCTTCTCTAGCGGAGGGGGCGGAAACACTGAAGCTTTCTTT. This chain joins TRBV7-9 and TRBJ1-1, with TRBD1 identical over 7 bases. V was pared by 3 bases and J by 2 bases, with 12 bases of the junction left unmatched. The germline V gene encodes CDR1 SEHNR and CDR2 FQNEAQ (reference sequence). The CDR3 totals 17 residues.

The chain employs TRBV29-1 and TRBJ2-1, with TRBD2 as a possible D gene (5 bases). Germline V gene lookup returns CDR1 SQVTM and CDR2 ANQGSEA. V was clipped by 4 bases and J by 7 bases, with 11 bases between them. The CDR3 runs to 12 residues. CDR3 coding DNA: TGCAGCGTTGGGACTGATTTGAATGAGCAGTTCTTC. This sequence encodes CSVGTDLNEQFF.

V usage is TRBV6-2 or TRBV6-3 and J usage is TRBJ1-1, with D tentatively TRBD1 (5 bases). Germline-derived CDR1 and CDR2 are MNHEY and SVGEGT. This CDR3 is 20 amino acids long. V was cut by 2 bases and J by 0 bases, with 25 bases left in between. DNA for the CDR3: TGTGCCAGCAGTTACCACCGGGACGGCACAATCAAACGCATGAACACTGAAGCTTTCTTT. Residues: CASSYHRDGTIKRMNTEAFF.

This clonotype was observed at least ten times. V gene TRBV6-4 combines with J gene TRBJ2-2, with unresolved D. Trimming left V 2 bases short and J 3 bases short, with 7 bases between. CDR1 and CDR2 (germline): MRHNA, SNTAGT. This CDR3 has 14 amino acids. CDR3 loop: CASSDGRDTGELFF. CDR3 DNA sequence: TGTGCCAGCAGTGACGGCAGAGACACCGGGGAGCTGTTTTTT.

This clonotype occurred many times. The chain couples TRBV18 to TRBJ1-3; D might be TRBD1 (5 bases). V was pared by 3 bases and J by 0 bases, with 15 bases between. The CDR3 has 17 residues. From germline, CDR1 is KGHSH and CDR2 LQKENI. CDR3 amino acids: CASSPTGTADSGNTIYF. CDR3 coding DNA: TGTGCCAGCTCACCTACCGGGACGGCAGACTCTGGAAACACCATATATTTT. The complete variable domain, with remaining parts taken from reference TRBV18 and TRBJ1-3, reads NAGVMQNPRHLVRRRGQEARLRCSPMKGHSHVYWYRQLPEEGLKFMVYLQKENIIDESGMPKERFSAEFPKEGPSILRIQQVVRGDSAAYFCASSPTGTADSGNTIYFGEGSWLTVV.

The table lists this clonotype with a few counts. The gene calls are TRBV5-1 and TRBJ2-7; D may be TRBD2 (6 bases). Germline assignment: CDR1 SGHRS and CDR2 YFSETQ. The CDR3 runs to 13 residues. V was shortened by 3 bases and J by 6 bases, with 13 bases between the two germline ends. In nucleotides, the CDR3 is TGCGCCAGCAGCTGGGGGGACGTAGGCGAGCAGTACTTC. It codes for CASSWGDVGEQYF.

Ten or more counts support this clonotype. This CDR3 is CATRPGGQASEQFF. For the CDR3, the DNA is TGTGCCACCCGTCCCGGGGGGCAGGCCAGTGAGCAGTTCTTC. The V call is TRBV19, the J call TRBJ2-1, with a possible D match to TRBD2 (7 bases). Trimming left V 10 bases short and J 9 bases short, with 22 bases between. Germline V gene lookup returns CDR1 LNHDA and CDR2 SQIVND (reference sequence). This CDR3 is 14 amino acids long.

The CDR3 DNA follows: TGCGCCAGCATCGAGGGGATCTCTGGGGCCAACGTCCTGACTTTC. Translating it yields CASIEGISGANVLTF. This rearrangement joins TRBV5-1 to TRBJ2-6, with D perhaps TRBD1 or TRBD2 (5 bases each). Germline V gives CDR1 SGHRS, CDR2 YFSETQ. The CDR3 has 15 amino acids. Trimming stripped 6 bases from V and 0 bases from J, with 10 bases between. Based on the CDR3 plus reference TRBV5-1 and TRBJ2-6, the full variable domain is KAGVTQTPRYLIKTRGQQVTLSCSPISGHRSVSWYQQTPGQGLQFLFEYFSETQRNKGNFPGRFSGRQFSNSRSEMNVSTLELGDSALYLCASIEGISGANVLTFGAGSRLTVL.

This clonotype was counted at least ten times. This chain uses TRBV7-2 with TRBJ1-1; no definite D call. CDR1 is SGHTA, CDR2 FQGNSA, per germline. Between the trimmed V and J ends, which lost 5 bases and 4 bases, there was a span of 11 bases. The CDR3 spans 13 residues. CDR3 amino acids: CASSPLMGTEAFF. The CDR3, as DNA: TGTGCCAGCAGCCCATTAATGGGCACTGAAGCTTTCTTT.

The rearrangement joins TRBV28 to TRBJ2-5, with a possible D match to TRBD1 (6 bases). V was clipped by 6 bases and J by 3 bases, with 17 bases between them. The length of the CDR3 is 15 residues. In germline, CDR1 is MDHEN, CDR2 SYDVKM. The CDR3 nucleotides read TGTGCCAGCAGAAACTCACAGGGTCTCAAAGAGACCCAGTACTTC. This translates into CASRNSQGLKETQYF.

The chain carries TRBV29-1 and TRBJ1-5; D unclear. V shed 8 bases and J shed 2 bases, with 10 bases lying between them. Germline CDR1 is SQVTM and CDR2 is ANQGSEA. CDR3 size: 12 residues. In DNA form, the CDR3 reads TGCAGCTCATGGGATGGCAATCAGCCCCAGCATTTT. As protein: CSSWDGNQPQHF.

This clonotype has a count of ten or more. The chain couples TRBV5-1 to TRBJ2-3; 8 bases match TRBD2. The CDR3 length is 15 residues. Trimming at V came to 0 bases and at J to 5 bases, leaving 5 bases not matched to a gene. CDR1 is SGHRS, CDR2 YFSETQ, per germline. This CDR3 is CASSLAGSGGDTQYF. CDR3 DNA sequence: TGCGCCAGCAGCTTGGCTGGAAGCGGGGGAGATACGCAGTATTTT.

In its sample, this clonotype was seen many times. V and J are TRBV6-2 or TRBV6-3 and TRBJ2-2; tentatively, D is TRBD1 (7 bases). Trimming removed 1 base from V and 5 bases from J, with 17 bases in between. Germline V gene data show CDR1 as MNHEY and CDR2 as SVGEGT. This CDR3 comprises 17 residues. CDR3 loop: CASSYYARTGGTGELFF. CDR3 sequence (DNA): TGTGCCAGCAGTTACTATGCCCGGACAGGAGGGACCGGGGAGCTGTTTTTT.

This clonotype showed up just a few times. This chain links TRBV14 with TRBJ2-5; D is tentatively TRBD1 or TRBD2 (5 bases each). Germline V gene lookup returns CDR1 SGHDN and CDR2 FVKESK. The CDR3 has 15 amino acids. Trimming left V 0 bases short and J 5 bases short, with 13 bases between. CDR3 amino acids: CASSQDFGTRETQYF. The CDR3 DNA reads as TGTGCCAGCAGCCAAGATTTCGGGACGCGGGAGACCCAGTACTTC.

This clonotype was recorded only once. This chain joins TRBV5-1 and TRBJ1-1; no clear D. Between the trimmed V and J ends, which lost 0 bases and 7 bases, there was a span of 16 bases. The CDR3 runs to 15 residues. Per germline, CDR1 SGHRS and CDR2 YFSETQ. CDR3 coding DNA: TGCGCCAGCAGCTTGGTTCCTCAGCCGGGTGGTGAAGCTTTCTTT. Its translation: CASSLVPQPGGEAFF.

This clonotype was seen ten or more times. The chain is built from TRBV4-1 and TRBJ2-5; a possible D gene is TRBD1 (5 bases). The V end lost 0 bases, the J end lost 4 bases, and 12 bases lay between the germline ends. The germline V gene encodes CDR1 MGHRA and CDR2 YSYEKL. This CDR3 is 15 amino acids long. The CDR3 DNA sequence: TGCGCCAGCAGCCAAGAACCCAGGGTTGCAGAGACCCAGTACTTC. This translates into CASSQEPRVAETQYF.

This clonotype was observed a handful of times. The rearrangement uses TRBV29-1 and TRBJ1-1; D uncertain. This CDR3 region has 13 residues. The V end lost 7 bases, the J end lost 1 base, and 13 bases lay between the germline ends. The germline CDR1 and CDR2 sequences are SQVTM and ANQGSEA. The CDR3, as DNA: TGCAGCGCCGCTGAGGGAACGAACACTGAAGCTTTCTTT. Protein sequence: CSAAEGTNTEAFF.

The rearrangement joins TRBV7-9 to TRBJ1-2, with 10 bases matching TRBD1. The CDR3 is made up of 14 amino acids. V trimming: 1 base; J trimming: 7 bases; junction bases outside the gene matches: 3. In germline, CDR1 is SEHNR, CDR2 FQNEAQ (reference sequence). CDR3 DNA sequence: TGTGCCAGCAGCTTAGGACAGGGGGCCAGTGGCTACACCTTC. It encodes CASSLGQGASGYTF.

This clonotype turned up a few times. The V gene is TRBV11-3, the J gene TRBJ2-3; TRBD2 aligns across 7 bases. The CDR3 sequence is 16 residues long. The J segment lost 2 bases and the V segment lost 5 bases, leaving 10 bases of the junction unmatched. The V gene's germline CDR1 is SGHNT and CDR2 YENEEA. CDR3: CASSVGRGGTTDTQYF. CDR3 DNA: TGTGCCAGCAGCGTTGGCCGCGGGGGAACCACAGATACGCAGTATTTT.

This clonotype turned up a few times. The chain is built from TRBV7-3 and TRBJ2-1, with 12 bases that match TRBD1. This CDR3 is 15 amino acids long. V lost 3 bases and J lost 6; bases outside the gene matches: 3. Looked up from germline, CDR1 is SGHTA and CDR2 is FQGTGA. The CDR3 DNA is TGTGCCAGCAGCTTGGCGGGACAGGGGGCCAATGAGCAGTTCTTC. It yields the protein CASSLAGQGANEQFF.